These T cell receptor beta chains were read from a single sample in a study of T cells after yellow fever vaccination. MiXCR was run by TCRdb on the 5' RACE reads, yielding one entry per CDR3 protein. Among under 600,000 distinct CDR3 sequences, approximately 12% were seen once, and the ten largest hold around 15%. Here the sequenced sample was PBMCs, taken on the day of the yellow fever booster vaccination. All receptors come from a man younger than 45 who received the YFV17D yellow fever vaccine. The CDR3 runs from the conserved cysteine through the conserved F or W. The D gene is left open where the match is weak. Clone size is given for some rows only: seen once, a few or many times, or a class if the clone is expanded.

many	-	TRBV7-9	TRBJ2-5	TGTGCCAGCAGCTTACGTTCAGAGACCCAGTACTTC	CASSLRSETQYF
few	-	TRBV6-1	TRBJ2-2	TGTGCCAGCATTCTGGTGGCCGGGGAGCTGTTTTTT	CASILVAGELFF
few	TRBD2	TRBV10-3	TRBJ2-6	TGTGCCACCGCCGGGGGACTAGCGGGAGCTGGGGCCAACGTCCTGACTTTC	CATAGGLAGAGANVLTF
many	TRBD2	TRBV7-2	TRBJ2-7	TGTGCCAGCAGCTCCGAGCGGACTAGTCGGCAGTACTTC	CASSSERTSRQYF
-	-	TRBV11-2	TRBJ2-1	TGTGCCAGCAGCTCACCTCCGGCCTGGGATGAGCAGTTCTTC	CASSSPPAWDEQFF
many	TRBD2	TRBV20-1	TRBJ2-1	TGCAGTGCTAGTTTGACTAGCGGGAGAGGTGAGCAGTTCTTC	CSASLTSGRGEQFF
-	-	TRBV5-6	TRBJ2-4	TGTGCCAGCAGCCCGGACGGTCTGGCCAAAAACATTCAGTACTTC	CASSPDGLAKNIQYF
few	TRBD2	TRBV6-1	TRBJ2-3	TGTGCCAGCAGGCTAGCGGGAGGGCCGAAAGATACGCAGTATTTT	CASRLAGGPKDTQYF
-	-	TRBV15	TRBJ2-1	TGTGCCACCAGCAGAGATGCCGGACACACGAGTCCTGGGAAGGAGCAGTTCTTC	CATSRDAGHTSPGKEQFF
few	-	TRBV20-1	TRBJ2-5	TGCAGTGTAGGAGGACCCCCCCCACAAGAGACCCAGTACTTC	CSVGGPPPQETQYF
-	-	TRBV5-1	TRBJ1-5	TGCGCCAGCAGCCCCGGGACGCCGGTCAATCAGCCCCAGCATTTT	CASSPGTPVNQPQHF
few	-	TRBV4-3	TRBJ2-3	TGCGCCAGCAGCCAAGATAGGGGGGGAGCGAGCACAGATACGCAGTATTTT	CASSQDRGGASTDTQYF
few	TRBD1	TRBV7-2	TRBJ2-5	TGTGCCAGCAGCTGGGACAGGGTGTACCAAGAGACCCAGTACTTC	CASSWDRVYQETQYF
few	-	TRBV25-1	TRBJ2-3	TGTGCCAGCAGTGACGGGACAAACACAGATACGCAGTATTTT	CASSDGTNTDTQYF
-	-	TRBV12-3/TRBV12-4	TRBJ2-1	TGTGCCAGCAGTTTAGCGCGGAGCCCTAGGTTCCATGAGCAGTTCTTC	CASSLARSPRFHEQFF
few	-	TRBV25-1	TRBJ2-1	TGTGCCACTGAGGTGCGTGAGCAGTTCTTC	CATEVREQFF
-	-	TRBV20-1	TRBJ2-2	TGCAGTGCTAGGTGGGGGTCCGGGGAGCTGTTTTTT	CSARWGSGELFF
-	TRBD1	TRBV7-9	TRBJ2-2	TGTGCCAGCAGCGACAGAAGGACAGGGAACACCGGGGAGCTGTTTTTT	CASSDRRTGNTGELFF
few	TRBD1	TRBV29-1	TRBJ2-5	TGCAGCGTTGGAGGTGGGACAGGGATCCAAGAGACCCAGTACTTC	CSVGGGTGIQETQYF
-	TRBD1	TRBV7-8	TRBJ2-5	TGTGCCAGCCGGCCCACATTGACAGGGGGCGGGGAGACCCAGTACTTC	CASRPTLTGGGETQYF
few	-	TRBV6-1	TRBJ2-3	TGTGCCAGCCGCCGGGGGCGAGTGGTGGAGTTAGCCAATACGCAGTATTTT	CASRRGRVVELANTQYF
-	-	TRBV12-3/TRBV12-4	TRBJ2-5	TGTGCCAGCAGTTTAAGGGGCGGGTACCAAGAGACCCAGTACTTC	CASSLRGGYQETQYF
few	-	TRBV27	TRBJ1-1	TGTGCCAGCAGTTCCAGCGGGGGTTTGTACACTGAAGCTTTCTTT	CASSSSGGLYTEAFF
-	-	TRBV12-3/TRBV12-4	TRBJ2-2	TGTGCCAGCAGTTTTTGGTCAACCGGGGAGCTGTTTTTT	CASSFWSTGELFF
-	-	TRBV20-1	TRBJ2-5	TGCAGTGCTCTTATGTGGGATCGCCAAGAGACCCAGTACTTC	CSALMWDRQETQYF
once	TRBD1	TRBV7-2	TRBJ1-1	TGTGCCAGCAGCTTAGACGACAGGGGTGCAGCTTTCTTT	CASSLDDRGAAFF
few	-	TRBV15	TRBJ1-1	TGTGCCACCAGCAGGACAGAGAGAAACACTGAAGCTTTCTTT	CATSRTERNTEAFF
few	-	TRBV9	TRBJ2-1	TGTGCCAGCACGCCCGGGAAGGGTGAGCAGTTCTTC	CASTPGKGEQFF
few	-	TRBV7-2	TRBJ2-7	TGTGCCAGCAGCTTAGATCCGGGCTACGAGCAGTACTTC	CASSLDPGYEQYF
-	-	TRBV3-1	TRBJ2-3	TGTGCCTGCACGAGGGGGCTAGCGGGCTCTCTCCCTACAGATACGCAGTATTTT	CACTRGLAGSLPTDTQYF
-	TRBD1	TRBV9	TRBJ2-1	TGTGCCAGCAGCCTGGACAGGGTCAATGAGCAGTTCTTC	CASSLDRVNEQFF
-	-	TRBV7-3	TRBJ2-3	TGTGCCAGCAGGTTCCACGGATCAGATACGCAGTATTTT	CASRFHGSDTQYF
many	TRBD1	TRBV7-9	TRBJ2-7	TGTGCCAGCAGCCTACAGGGGTTCTACGAGCAGTACTTC	CASSLQGFYEQYF
-	-	TRBV6-2/TRBV6-3	TRBJ2-7	TGTGCCAGCAGCAACGGAGGCGAGCAGTACTTC	CASSNGGEQYF
-	TRBD2	TRBV30	TRBJ2-7	TGTGCCTGGAAGTTGACTAGCAAGGGCCTCGAGCAGTACTTC	CAWKLTSKGLEQYF
-	TRBD1	TRBV13	TRBJ2-3	TGTGCCAGCAGCGGACCGGGACAGGTCACAGATACGCAGTATTTT	CASSGPGQVTDTQYF
-	-	TRBV7-2	TRBJ2-7	TGTGCCAGCAGTTCCACCTCAGGGACGGGCGAGCAGTACTTC	CASSSTSGTGEQYF
-	TRBD2	TRBV5-1	TRBJ2-5	TGCGCCAGCAGCTGGACGGCGGGAGGGCTGGAGACCCAGTACTTC	CASSWTAGGLETQYF
many	-	TRBV6-5	TRBJ1-1	TGTGCCAGCTATGGGGGGTTTAAGGGGGGCACTGAAGCTTTCTTT	CASYGGFKGGTEAFF
-	-	TRBV27	TRBJ2-1	TGTGCCAGCATTTCTGGGACATGTACTTACAATGAGCAGTTCTTC	CASISGTCTYNEQFF
few	-	TRBV15	TRBJ1-5	TGTGCCACCAGCCAGGGTGGGATCAGCCAGCCCCAGCATTTT	CATSQGGISQPQHF
few	-	TRBV9	TRBJ2-1	TGTGCCAGCAGCGTAGGCCAACTGGGGCTGTGGGGCTACAATGAGCAGTTCTTC	CASSVGQLGLWGYNEQFF
-	TRBD2	TRBV20-1	TRBJ2-3	TGCAGTGCAGCAAGCGGGAGGACACGCACAGATACGCAGTATTTT	CSAASGRTRTDTQYF
-	-	TRBV12-3/TRBV12-4	TRBJ2-3	TGTGCCAGCAGTTACAGGTTGGATACGCAGTATTTT	CASSYRLDTQYF
few	-	TRBV5-6	TRBJ2-3	TGTGCCAGCAGCTTGACCGGGACCTCAGATACGCAGTATTTT	CASSLTGTSDTQYF
few	TRBD2	TRBV18	TRBJ2-1	TGTGCCAGCTCACCAGGGGTAGCGGGTTTTGAGCAGTTCTTC	CASSPGVAGFEQFF
few	TRBD1	TRBV5-1	TRBJ2-1	TGCGCCAGCGCCCTTGCGACAGGGAATGTGGGGAACAATGAGCAGTTCTTC	CASALATGNVGNNEQFF
-	-	TRBV5-1	TRBJ2-3	TGCGCCAGCAGCGGCGGGACAGCAGATACGCAGTATTTT	CASSGGTADTQYF
few	-	TRBV27	TRBJ2-7	TGTGCCAGCAGTTTAACGTCTCAGTCCGGCGAGCAGTACTTC	CASSLTSQSGEQYF
-	-	TRBV7-9	TRBJ2-5	TGTGCCAGCTTAAGTGGGGAGACCCAGTACTTC	CASLSGETQYF